This T cell receptor beta chain comes out of a study of blood T cell repertoires in COVID-19. Study-level background: From the United States, Italy and Spain came samples of acute and convalescent COVID-19.

Original analysis: Amplification of reference gene primers provided the estimated nucleated cell counts. Profiling relied on immunoSEQ multiplex PCR, and the TCRdb table lists in-frame clones only, not all of them. V and J calls and clone size come straight from that table; D and trimming were deduced from the DNA. The sample yields hundreds of thousands of clones, over 75% seen once. Participants' reported clinical history set cohort assignment. Sequencing used PBMCs or T cells enriched from blood (not recorded which). This sequence originates from a woman aged 40 to 49 who had recovered from COVID-19.

The CDR3 sequence is CASSFGGTGAHSEQFF. Written as DNA, the CDR3 is TGTGCCAGCAGCTTTGGAGGGACAGGGGCTCACAGTGAGCAGTTCTTC. The chain employs TRBV5-4 and TRBJ2-1; TRBD1 agrees at 10 bases. Germline CDR1 and CDR2: SGHNT and YYREEE (reference sequence). Losses at the gene ends were 2 bases for V and 9 bases for J; bases not matched to a gene: 11. The CDR3 runs 16 residues.